This note documents a single T cell receptor beta chain sequence. Original data processing: Quantification of nucleated cells was approximated via reference gene primer amplification. The table came from immunoSEQ multiplex PCR; TCRdb's copy has only in-frame clones and leaves some out. V and J calls and clone size are copied from that table; D and trimming were computed from the DNA. The sample shows around 380,000 clones, 81% of them seen only once. The CDR3 contains 14 residues. Germline values: CDR1 SGHDT, CDR2 YYEEEE. V dropped 0 bases and J dropped 6 bases, with 7 bases sitting between them. These data originate in a study of blood T cell repertoires in COVID-19. Study at large: Spain, Italy and the United States supplied samples that represented acute and convalescent COVID-19. Sources were T cells, B-cell-depleted T cells, or PBMCs; the material itself was cDNA or gDNA.

The sequence derives from a human donor with acute or convalescent COVID-19. The donor label of this sample is uncertain. The sequenced material came from peripheral blood. The genes are TRBV5-6 and TRBJ1-6, with a weak D call TRBD1 (6 bases). CDR3 protein: CASSLGTANSPLHF. CDR3 sequence (DNA): TGTGCCAGCAGCTTGGGGACAGCTAATTCACCCCTCCACTTT.